This T cell receptor beta chain derives from a study of cytomegalovirus exposure and HLA in healthy donors. Vbeta (60) and Jbeta (13) primers were used in the PCR. Assay: immunoSEQ multiplex PCR; the TCRdb copy retains only in-frame clones and omits some. The sample records 130,000 to 150,000 clones, approximately 84% being singletons. The ends lost 3 bases at V and 3 bases at J; junction bases unmatched: 6. The CDR3 length is 16 residues. The germline CDR1 and CDR2 sequences are SGHTA and FQGNSA. This chain links TRBV7-2 with TRBJ2-1; 9 bases map to TRBD2. The sequence came from a woman aged 60-75 years in good health and CMV-seropositive. The sequencing sample was made of PBMCs. The CDR3 here is CASSFLSGSGYNEQFF. In DNA form, the CDR3 reads TGTGCCAGCAGCTTCCTTAGCGGGAGCGGCTACAATGAGCAGTTCTTC. The whole variable domain, filled in from reference TRBV7-2 and TRBJ2-1, reads GAGVSQSPSNKVTEKGKDVELRCDPISGHTALYWYRQSLGQGLEFLIYFQGNSAPDKSGLPSDRFSAERTGGSVSTLTIQRTQQEDSAVYLCASSFLSGSGYNEQFFGPGTRLTVL.